Following are 6 T cell receptor beta chains from one sample sequenced in a study of cytomegalovirus exposure and HLA in healthy donors. The PCR had 60 Vbeta and 13 Jbeta primers. Libraries were prepared by immunoSEQ multiplex PCR; TCRdb keeps only in-frame clonotypes and omits some of them. The top ten hold 2.4% of the sample, which has about 150,000 clones, roughly 80% seen once. The sample comprised PBMCs. The receptors here all came from a male donor in good health and CMV-seronegative.

The rearrangement links TRBV7-9 to TRBJ2-1, with a weak D call TRBD1 (6 bases). CDR1 is SEHNR and CDR2 is FQNEAQ in the germline V gene (reference sequence). The CDR3 totals 17 residues. V was clipped by 1 base and J by 1 base, with 14 bases between them. In DNA form, the CDR3 reads TGTGCCAGCAGCTTAGTTCAGGGGCTTGGGTCCTACAATGAGCAGTTCTTC. It encodes CASSLVQGLGSYNEQFF.

The CDR3 DNA reads as TGTGCCAGCAGCCAACCCGGGACAGGGGGCCCAAATGAGCAGTTCTTC. Its translation: CASSQPGTGGPNEQFF. The chain uses TRBV5-6 and TRBJ2-1; 12 bases are a match to TRBD1. The CDR3 is 16 amino acids. J was trimmed by 7 bases and V by 4 bases; bases with no gene match: 9. Germline CDR1 reads SGHDT; CDR2 reads YYEEEE.

The rearrangement joins TRBV28 to TRBJ1-4; TRBD1 aligns across 7 bases. The CDR3 covers 16 residues. CDR1 is MDHEN, CDR2 SYDVKM, per germline. V was clipped by 3 bases and J by 4 bases; unmatched bases: 8. This chain's CDR3 is CASSLFKQGINEKLFF. CDR3 nucleotides: TGTGCCAGCAGTTTGTTCAAACAGGGGATTAATGAAAAACTGTTTTTT.

On this clone itself: The junction differs from germline at one of its ends, possibly a read error. This rearrangement joins TRBV7-7 to TRBJ2-2, with D perhaps matching TRBD1 (6 bases). Per the germline V gene, CDR1 is SSHAT and CDR2 is FNYEAQ (reference sequence). This CDR3 comprises 19 residues. CDR3 DNA sequence: TGTGCTAGCAGCCCCTTGAACCCCCCGGCACAGGGATACACCGGGGAGCTGTTTTTT. Its protein is CASSPLNPPAQGYTGELFF.

V usage is TRBV7-8 and J usage is TRBJ1-2, with D unclear. The CDR3 has 14 amino acids. The V gene lost 4 bases and the J gene lost 4 bases, with 13 bases spanning the gap. In germline, CDR1 is SGHVS, CDR2 FQNEAQ. As DNA, the CDR3 is TGTGCCAGCAGCTCCAGGAGAGGAGGCTATGGCTACACCTTC. Protein: CASSSRRGGYGYTF.

The rearrangement links TRBV5-6 to TRBJ1-2; possibly TRBD1 for D (5 bases). Trimming removed 0 bases from V and 3 bases from J, with 12 bases in between. CDR3 length: 15 amino acids. Germline CDR1 reads SGHDT; CDR2 reads YYEEEE. Here the CDR3 reads CASSLDGTFDYGYTF. The DNA of the CDR3 is TGTGCCAGCAGCTTGGACGGGACTTTTGACTATGGCTACACCTTC. Full variable domain (outside the CDR3, taken from reference TRBV5-6 and TRBJ1-2): DAGVTQSPTHLIKTRGQQVTLRCSPKSGHDTVSWYQQALGQGPQFIFQYYEEEERQRGNFPDRFSGHQFPNYSSELNVNALLLGDSALYLCASSLDGTFDYGYTFGSGTRLTVV.